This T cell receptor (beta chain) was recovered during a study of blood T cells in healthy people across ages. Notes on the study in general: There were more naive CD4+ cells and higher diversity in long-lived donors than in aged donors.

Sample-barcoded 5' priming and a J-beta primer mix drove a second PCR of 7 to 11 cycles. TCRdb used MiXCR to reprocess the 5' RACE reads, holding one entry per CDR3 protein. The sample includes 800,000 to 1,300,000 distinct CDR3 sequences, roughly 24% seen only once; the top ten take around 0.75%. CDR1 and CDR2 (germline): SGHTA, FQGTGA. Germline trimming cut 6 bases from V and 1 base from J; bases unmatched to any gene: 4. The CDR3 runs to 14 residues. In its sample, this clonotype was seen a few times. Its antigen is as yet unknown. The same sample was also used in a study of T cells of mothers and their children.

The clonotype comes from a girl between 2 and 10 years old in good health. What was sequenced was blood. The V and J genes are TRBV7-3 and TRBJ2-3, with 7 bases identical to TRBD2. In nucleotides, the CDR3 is TGTGCCAGCAGTGGGGGACTACGCACAGATACGCAGTATTTT. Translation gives CASSGGLRTDTQYF. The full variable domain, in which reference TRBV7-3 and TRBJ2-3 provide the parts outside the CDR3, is GAGVSQTPSNKVTEKGKYVELRCDPISGHTALYWYRQSLGQGPEFLIYFQGTGAADDSGLPNDRFFAVRPEGSVSTLKIQRTERGDSAVYLCASSGGLRTDTQYFGPGTRLTVL.